The TCR beta chain described here comes from a study of brain T cells in children with intractable seizures. Study-wide findings and caveats: Patients' HCMV serostatus was unknown; virus specificity rests on CDR3 similarity alone. Absence of clones before surgery may stem from lower sequencing depth.

Turning to this clone: The antigen is not known.

TCRdb keeps only in-frame clones here, not all; method: immunoSEQ multiplex PCR. The data show under 150,000 clones, roughly 92% seen once. The sequenced cases were selected for having the highest brain T cell transcript signatures. The sequencing used peripheral blood, collected at surgery. This TCR was recovered from a boy in the first two years of life with hemimegalencephaly and intractable seizures.

CDR3 nucleotides: TGTGCCAGCAGTTTTGACAGGGGCGAAAAACTGTTTTTT. It encodes CASSFDRGEKLFF. The chain is built from TRBV6-5 and TRBJ1-4; TRBD1 matches at 8 bases. Germline assignment: CDR1 MNHEY and CDR2 SVGAGI. This CDR3 has 13 amino acids. Germline trimming cut 4 bases from V and 8 bases from J; bases unmatched to any gene: 3.